This entry lists 16 T cell receptor beta chains sequenced from one sample in a study of PD-1 blockade in classical Hodgkin lymphoma. The assay was immunoSEQ multiplex PCR, and TCRdb's table has in-frame clones only and misses some. The sample consists of around 30,000 clones, roughly nine tenths of them appearing once. Time point specified: newly diagnosed, previously untreated cHL patient sample. Sequences were obtained from peripheral blood mononuclear cells (PBMCs). These TCRs come from a human donor with classical Hodgkin lymphoma.

The V and J genes are TRBV5-1 and TRBJ1-4, with TRBD1 matching over 8 bases. Trimming removed 5 bases from V and 8 bases from J; junction bases left unmatched: 8. Per the germline V gene, CDR1 is SGHRS and CDR2 is YFSETQ. The CDR3 is 14 residues long. The CDR3 reads CASRSGTGGEKLFF. For the CDR3, the DNA is TGCGCCAGCAGGTCCGGGACAGGTGGGGAAAAACTGTTTTTT. Full variable domain (outside the CDR3, taken from reference TRBV5-1 and TRBJ1-4): KAGVTQTPRYLIKTRGQQVTLSCSPISGHRSVSWYQQTPGQGLQFLFEYFSETQRNKGNFPGRFSGRQFSNSRSEMNVSTLELGDSALYLCASRSGTGGEKLFFGSGTQLSVL.

The gene calls are TRBV7-2 and TRBJ1-4; 11 bases fit TRBD1. Germline CDR1 is SGHTA and CDR2 is FQGNSA. The CDR3 extends over 15 amino acids. V dropped 5 bases and J dropped 8; count of bases not matched to a gene: 7. CDR3 sequence: CASSRIGDRGEKLFF. Written as DNA, the CDR3 is TGTGCCAGCAGCCGGATCGGGGACAGGGGGGAAAAACTGTTTTTT.

V gene TRBV7-9 combines with J gene TRBJ2-7, with 12 bases fitting TRBD1. The CDR3 is 18 residues long. V was pared by 5 bases and J by 5 bases, with 16 bases of the junction left unmatched. The germline CDR1 and CDR2 sequences are SEHNR and FQNEAQ (reference sequence). The CDR3 is CASSRQKGQGASFHEQYF. The CDR3 region has the DNA TGTGCCAGCAGCCGGCAAAAGGGACAGGGGGCCTCTTTCCACGAGCAGTACTTC.

This chain links TRBV6-6 with TRBJ1-5, with a weak D call TRBD1 (6 bases). The CDR3 loop spans 13 amino acids. From germline, CDR1 is MNHNY and CDR2 SVGAGI (reference sequence). V lost 5 bases to trimming and J lost 7 bases, with 12 bases between them. The CDR3: CASSTQGGQPQHF. DNA for the CDR3: TGTGCCAGCAGTACACAGGGTGGACAGCCCCAGCATTTT.

This chain joins TRBV10-3 and TRBJ2-7, with 8 bases fitting TRBD2. In germline, CDR1 is ENHRY, CDR2 SYGVKD. V dropped 10 bases and J dropped 4; count of bases not matched to a gene: 9. The CDR3 sequence is 13 residues long. CDR3 loop: CATLTSDRYEQYF. The CDR3, as DNA: TGTGCCACCCTGACTAGCGACAGATACGAGCAGTACTTC.

This chain uses TRBV5-1 with TRBJ2-3, with D uncertain. CDR3 length: 13 residues. Germline loops: CDR1 SGHRS, CDR2 YFSETQ. V lost 6 bases, J lost 0 bases, and 8 bases lay in between. The CDR3 loop reads CASTPESTDTQYF. CDR3 bases: TGCGCCAGCACCCCTGAGAGCACAGATACGCAGTATTTT.

Concerning this clone: The same CDR3 is also encoded by other DNA sequences in this sample. The J gene is TRBJ1-2, the V gene TRBV21-1; TRBD1, the table's D call, lacks a check against the DNA. TRBV21-1 is deemed a pseudogene. The CDR3 has 15 amino acids. CDR3 region: CASSIISPSGYGYTF. The CDR3 region has the DNA TGTGCTAGCAGCATTATTTCTCCGTCAGGGTATGGCTACACCTTC.

The chain uses TRBV19 and TRBJ2-1; the D gene could be TRBD1 or TRBD2 (6 bases each). Deletions cut 1 base from V and 9 bases from J, with 16 bases between. Germline V gene lookup returns CDR1 LNHDA and CDR2 SQIVND (reference sequence). This CDR3 spans 15 amino acids. The CDR3 DNA is TGTGCCAGTAGTATAGGACAGGCGGGGCGGGGTGAGCAGTTCTTC. Amino acid sequence: CASSIGQAGRGEQFF.

The CDR3 bases are TGCGCCAGCAGAGTGGGGGCTGTCGGGGCGGGAGTGCCTTTTTACAATGAGCAGTTCTTC. Translation: CASRVGAVGAGVPFYNEQFF. The V gene is TRBV10-2, the J gene TRBJ2-1; TRBD2 is a possible D gene (7 bases). In germline, CDR1 is WSHSY, CDR2 SAAADI. This CDR3 region has 20 residues. The V end was cut by 6 bases, the J end by 4 bases, with 31 bases between.

This chain joins TRBV28 and TRBJ1-4; 11 bases map to TRBD1. Germline trimming cut 5 bases from V and 5 bases from J; bases unmatched to any gene: 4. CDR1 is MDHEN, CDR2 SYDVKM, per germline. The CDR3 contains 15 residues. CDR3 in DNA: TGTGCCAGCAGTCCGGGGGACAGGGGGAATGAAAAACTGTTTTTT. Its protein product is CASSPGDRGNEKLFF. Together with reference TRBV28 and TRBJ1-4, the CDR3 gives the full variable domain: DVKVTQSSRYLVKRTGEKVFLECVQDMDHENMFWYRQDPGLGLRLIYFSYDVKMKEKGDIPEGYSVSREKKERFSLILESASTNQTSMYLCASSPGDRGNEKLFFGSGTQLSVL.

This sequence joins TRBV10-2 and TRBJ2-7, with TRBD1 matching 9 bases. After removal of 4 bases from V and 3 bases from J, the junction contained 1 base not matched to a gene. Germline lookup yields CDR1 WSHSY and CDR2 SAAADI. The CDR3 contains 13 residues. The chain's CDR3 is CASSATGGYEQYF. CDR3 DNA sequence: TGCGCCAGCAGTGCGACAGGGGGCTACGAGCAGTACTTC.

The chain recombines TRBV28 with TRBJ1-5; D remains unclear. In germline, CDR1 is MDHEN, CDR2 SYDVKM. V gave up 5 bases and J gave up 4 bases, with 6 bases separating them. The length of the CDR3 is 12 residues. CDR3 in DNA: TGTGCCAGCAGTCTGTATAATCAGCCCCAGCATTTT. It encodes CASSLYNQPQHF.

This chain connects TRBV7-9 to TRBJ2-7; 7 bases fit TRBD2. Germline values: CDR1 SEHNR, CDR2 FQNEAQ (reference sequence). The trim removed 3 bases at V and 0 bases at J, leaving 5 bases unmatched. This CDR3 is 15 amino acids long. For the CDR3, the DNA is TGTGCCAGCAGCTTGTTCGGCGGGAGCTCCTACGAGCAGTACTTC. Protein product: CASSLFGGSSYEQYF.

This clone appeared a single time. J is TRBJ2-3 and V is TRBV5-1; D is possibly TRBD2 (5 bases). Germline values: CDR1 SGHRS, CDR2 YFSETQ. The CDR3 runs to 13 residues. The V gene lost 6 bases and the J gene lost 2 bases, with 10 bases spanning the gap. The CDR3 sequence: CASTMDFTDTQYF. CDR3 coding DNA: TGCGCCAGCACTATGGACTTCACAGATACGCAGTATTTT.

V usage is TRBV5-4 and J usage is TRBJ2-1; possible D gene TRBD2, 7 bases. The CDR3 is 15 amino acids. Germline lookup yields CDR1 SGHNT and CDR2 YYREEE (reference sequence). The ends were cut back, 5 bases at V and 4 bases at J, with 16 bases in the middle. DNA for the CDR3: TGTGCCAGCAGTCTAGGGGGGGCCGGGTACAATGAGCAGTTCTTC. This sequence encodes CASSLGGAGYNEQFF.

This chain links TRBV28 with TRBJ1-2; TRBD1 aligns across 9 bases. This CDR3 is built from 15 residues. The V and J ends lost 6 bases and 4 bases, in that order; junction bases with no gene match: 9. Germline V gene data show CDR1 as MDHEN and CDR2 as SYDVKM. The CDR3 DNA is TGTGCCAGCAGGATTACAGGGGGCGCGGGCTATGGCTACACCTTC. Translated: CASRITGGAGYGYTF.